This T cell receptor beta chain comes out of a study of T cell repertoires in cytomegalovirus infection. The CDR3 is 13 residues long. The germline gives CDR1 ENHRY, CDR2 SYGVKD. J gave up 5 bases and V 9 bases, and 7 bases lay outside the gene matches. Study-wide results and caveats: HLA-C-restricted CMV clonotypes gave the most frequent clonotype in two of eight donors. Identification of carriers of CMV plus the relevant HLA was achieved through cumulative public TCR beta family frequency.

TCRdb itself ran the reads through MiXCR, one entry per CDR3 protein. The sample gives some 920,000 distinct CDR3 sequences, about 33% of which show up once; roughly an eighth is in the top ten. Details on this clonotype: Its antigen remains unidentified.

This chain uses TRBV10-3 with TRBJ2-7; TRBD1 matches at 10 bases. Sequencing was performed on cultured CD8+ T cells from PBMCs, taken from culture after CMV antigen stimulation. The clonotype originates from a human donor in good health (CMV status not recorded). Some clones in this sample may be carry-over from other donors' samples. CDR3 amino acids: CAIQDRGADEQYF. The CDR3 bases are TGTGCCATTCAGGACAGGGGGGCCGACGAGCAGTACTTC.